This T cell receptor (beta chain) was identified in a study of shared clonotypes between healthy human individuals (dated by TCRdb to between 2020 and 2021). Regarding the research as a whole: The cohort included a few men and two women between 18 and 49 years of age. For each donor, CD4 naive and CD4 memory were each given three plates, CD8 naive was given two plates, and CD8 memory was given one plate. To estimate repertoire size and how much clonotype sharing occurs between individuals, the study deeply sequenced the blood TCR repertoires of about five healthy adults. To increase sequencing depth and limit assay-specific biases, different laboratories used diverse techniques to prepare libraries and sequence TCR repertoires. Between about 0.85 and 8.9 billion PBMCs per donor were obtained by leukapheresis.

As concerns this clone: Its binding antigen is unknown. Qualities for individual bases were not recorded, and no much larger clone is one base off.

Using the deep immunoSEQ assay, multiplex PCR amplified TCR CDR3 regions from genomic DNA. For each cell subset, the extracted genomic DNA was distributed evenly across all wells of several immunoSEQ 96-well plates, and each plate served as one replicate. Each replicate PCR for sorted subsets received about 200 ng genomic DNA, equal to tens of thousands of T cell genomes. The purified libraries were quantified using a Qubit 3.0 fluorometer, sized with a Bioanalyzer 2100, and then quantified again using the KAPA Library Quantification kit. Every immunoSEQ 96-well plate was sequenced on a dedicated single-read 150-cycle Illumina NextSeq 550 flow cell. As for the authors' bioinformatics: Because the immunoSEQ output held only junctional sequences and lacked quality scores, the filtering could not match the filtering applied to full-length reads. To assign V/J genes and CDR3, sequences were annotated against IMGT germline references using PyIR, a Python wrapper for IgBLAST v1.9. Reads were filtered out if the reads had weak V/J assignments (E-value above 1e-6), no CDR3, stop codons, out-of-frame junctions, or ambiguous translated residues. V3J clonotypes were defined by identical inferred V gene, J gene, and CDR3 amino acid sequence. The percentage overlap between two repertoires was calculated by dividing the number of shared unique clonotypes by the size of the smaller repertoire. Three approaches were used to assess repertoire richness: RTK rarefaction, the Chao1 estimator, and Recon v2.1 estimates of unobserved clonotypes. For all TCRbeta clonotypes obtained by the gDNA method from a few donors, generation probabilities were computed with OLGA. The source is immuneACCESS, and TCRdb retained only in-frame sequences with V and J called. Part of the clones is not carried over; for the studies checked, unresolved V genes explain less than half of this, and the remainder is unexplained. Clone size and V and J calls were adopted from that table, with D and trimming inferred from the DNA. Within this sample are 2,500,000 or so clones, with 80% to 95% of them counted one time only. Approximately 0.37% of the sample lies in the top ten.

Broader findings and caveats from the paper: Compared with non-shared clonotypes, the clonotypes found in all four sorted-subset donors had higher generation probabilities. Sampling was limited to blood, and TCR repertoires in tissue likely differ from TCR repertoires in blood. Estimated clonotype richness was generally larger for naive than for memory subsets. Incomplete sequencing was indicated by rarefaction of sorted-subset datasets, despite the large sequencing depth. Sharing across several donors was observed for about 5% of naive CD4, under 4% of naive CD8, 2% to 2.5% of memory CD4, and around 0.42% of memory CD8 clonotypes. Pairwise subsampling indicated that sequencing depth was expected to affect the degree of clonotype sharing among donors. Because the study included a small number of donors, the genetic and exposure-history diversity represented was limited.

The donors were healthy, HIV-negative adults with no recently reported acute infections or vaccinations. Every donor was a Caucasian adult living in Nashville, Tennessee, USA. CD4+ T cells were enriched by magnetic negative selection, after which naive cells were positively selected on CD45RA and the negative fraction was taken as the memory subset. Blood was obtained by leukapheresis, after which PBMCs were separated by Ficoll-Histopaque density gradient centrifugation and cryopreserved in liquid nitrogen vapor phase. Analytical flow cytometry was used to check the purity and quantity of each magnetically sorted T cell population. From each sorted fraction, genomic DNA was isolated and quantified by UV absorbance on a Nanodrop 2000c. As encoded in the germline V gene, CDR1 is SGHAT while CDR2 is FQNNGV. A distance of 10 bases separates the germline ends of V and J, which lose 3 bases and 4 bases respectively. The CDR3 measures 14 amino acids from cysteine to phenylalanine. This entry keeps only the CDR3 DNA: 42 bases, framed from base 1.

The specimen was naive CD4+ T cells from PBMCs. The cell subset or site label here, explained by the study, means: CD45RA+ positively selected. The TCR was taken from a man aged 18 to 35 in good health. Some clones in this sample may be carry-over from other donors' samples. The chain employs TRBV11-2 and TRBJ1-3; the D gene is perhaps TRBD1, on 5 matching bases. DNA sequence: TGTGCCAGCAGCTTTGCAGGGTCCGGAAACACCATATATTTT. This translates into CASSFAGSGNTIYF. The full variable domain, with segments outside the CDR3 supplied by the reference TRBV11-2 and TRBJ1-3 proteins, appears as EAGVAQSPRYKIIEKRQSVAFWCNPISGHATLYWYQQILGQGPKLLIQFQNNGVVDDSQLPKDRFSAERLKGVDSTLKIQPAKLEDSAVYLCASSFAGSGNTIYFGEGSWLTVV.